A selection of T cell receptor beta chains follows, all from one sample in a study of blood T cell repertoires in COVID-19. The table came from immunoSEQ multiplex PCR; TCRdb's copy has only in-frame clones and leaves some out. The sample includes some 130,000 clones, about four fifths of them seen just once. Input material: peripheral blood. The receptors were gathered from a woman in her 30s who had recovered from COVID-19. Both conserved end residues are part of each CDR3. A D gene is named only where the DNA matches it firmly. Rows may omit the clone size; those that give it use once, few, many or a size class.

D: TRBD2
J: TRBJ2-2
V: TRBV18
size: NA
CDR3: CASSPGGSGTGELFF
DNA: TGTGCCAGCTCACCAGGCGGGAGTGGCACCGGGGAGCTGTTTTTT

D: TRBD2
J: TRBJ2-2
V: TRBV6-5
size: NA
CDR3: CASRGTSGNTGELFF
DNA: TGTGCCAGCAGGGGGACTAGCGGGAACACCGGGGAGCTGTTTTTT

D: NA
J: TRBJ2-5
V: TRBV3-1/TRBV3-2
size: NA
CDR3: CASSQRGFGETQYF
DNA: TGTGCCAGCAGCCAAAGGGGTTTTGGAGAGACCCAGTACTTC

D: NA
J: TRBJ1-6
V: TRBV5-1
size: NA
CDR3: CASSLGADNSPLHF
DNA: TGCGCCAGCAGCTTGGGGGCAGATAATTCACCCCTCCACTTT

D: NA
J: TRBJ2-1
V: TRBV2
size: NA
CDR3: CASSERDYGSNEQFF
DNA: TGTGCCAGCAGTGAAAGAGACTACGGGAGCAATGAGCAGTTCTTC

D: NA
J: TRBJ1-6
V: TRBV5-4
size: NA
CDR3: CASSAGQSYNSPLHF
DNA: TGTGCCAGCAGCGCAGGACAGAGCTATAATTCACCCCTCCACTTT

D: TRBD2
J: TRBJ2-3
V: TRBV5-5
size: NA
CDR3: CASSSGLAGVNTQYF
DNA: TGTGCCAGCAGCTCGGGACTAGCGGGAGTCAATACGCAGTATTTT

D: NA
J: TRBJ2-1
V: TRBV30
size: NA
CDR3: CAWGLENNEQFF
DNA: TGTGCCTGGGGGTTAGAAAACAATGAGCAGTTCTTC

D: NA
J: TRBJ2-1
V: TRBV21-1
size: few
CDR3: CASSKGRGGSYNEQFF
DNA: TGTGCCAGCAGCAAAGGGCGGGGGGGATCCTACAATGAGCAGTTCTTC

D: NA
J: TRBJ1-2
V: TRBV7-9
size: NA
CDR3: CASSFETGGYGYTF
DNA: TGTGCCAGCAGCTTTGAGACAGGAGGATACGGCTACACCTTC

D: TRBD1
J: TRBJ1-2
V: TRBV11-2
size: NA
CDR3: CASSLLTGVGYTF
DNA: TGTGCCAGCAGCTTACTGACAGGGGTCGGCTACACCTTC

D: TRBD1
J: TRBJ2-7
V: TRBV30
size: NA
CDR3: CAWSKTGIVEQYF
DNA: TGTGCCTGGAGTAAGACAGGGATTGTGGAGCAGTACTTC

D: TRBD1
J: TRBJ2-1
V: TRBV6-6
size: NA
CDR3: CASSPAGTGKFYDPYNEQFF
DNA: TGTGCCAGCAGTCCCGCCGGGACAGGGAAATTCTATGACCCCTACAATGAGCAGTTCTTC

D: TRBD1
J: TRBJ1-6
V: TRBV2
size: NA
CDR3: CASRVGTGFNSPLHF
DNA: TGTGCCAGTCGGGTCGGGACAGGCTTTAATTCACCCCTCCACTTT

D: TRBD1
J: TRBJ1-1
V: TRBV9
size: NA
CDR3: CASRGTGNPNTEAFF
DNA: TGTGCCAGCAGGGGGACAGGGAATCCAAACACTGAAGCTTTCTTT

D: TRBD2
J: TRBJ2-7
V: TRBV2
size: NA
CDR3: CASSGSGTSGSYEQYF
DNA: TGTGCCAGCAGTGGAAGCGGGACTAGCGGGAGCTACGAGCAGTACTTC

D: NA
J: TRBJ1-6
V: TRBV19
size: NA
CDR3: CASSITPGDSPLHF
DNA: TGTGCCAGTAGTATTACGCCGGGGGATTCACCCCTCCACTTT

D: NA
J: TRBJ1-4
V: TRBV7-9
size: NA
CDR3: CASSPTSGWVKEKLFF
DNA: TGTGCCAGCAGCCCCACCTCAGGGTGGGTCAAAGAAAAACTGTTTTTT

D: TRBD1
J: TRBJ1-5
V: TRBV28
size: NA
CDR3: CASSTDRGTQPQHF
DNA: TGTGCCAGCAGTACGGACAGGGGGACTCAGCCCCAGCATTTT

D: NA
J: TRBJ1-5
V: TRBV10-3
size: NA
CDR3: CAISERGDNQPQHF
DNA: TGTGCCATCAGTGAACGGGGGGACAATCAGCCCCAGCATTTT

D: NA
J: TRBJ1-5
V: TRBV19
size: few
CDR3: CASSPEVRTRNQPQHF
DNA: TGTGCCAGTAGTCCCGAAGTAAGGACACGAAATCAGCCCCAGCATTTT

D: NA
J: TRBJ2-7
V: TRBV5-1
size: NA
CDR3: CASSLFASSSYEQYF
DNA: TGCGCCAGCAGCTTGTTCGCGAGTAGCTCCTACGAGCAGTACTTC

D: TRBD1
J: TRBJ2-1
V: TRBV5-6
size: NA
CDR3: CASSPGGPNEQFF
DNA: TGTGCCAGCAGCCCAGGGGGCCCGAATGAGCAGTTCTTC

D: TRBD1
J: TRBJ1-2
V: TRBV10-2
size: NA
CDR3: CASKLGQGNYGYTF
DNA: TGCGCCAGCAAGTTAGGACAGGGCAACTATGGCTACACCTTC

D: NA
J: TRBJ2-7
V: TRBV7-9
size: NA
CDR3: CASSLGAGTSFSYEQYF
DNA: TGTGCCAGCAGCTTAGGTGCAGGCACCTCTTTTTCCTACGAGCAGTACTTC

D: TRBD2
J: TRBJ2-3
V: TRBV30
size: NA
CDR3: CAAPGRRGGTDTQYF
DNA: TGTGCCGCTCCGGGCCGACGGGGGGGGACAGATACGCAGTATTTT

D: NA
J: TRBJ1-1
V: TRBV5-4
size: once
CDR3: CASSSSRTVNTEAFF
DNA: TGTGCCAGCAGCAGTTCCCGGACTGTGAACACTGAAGCTTTCTTT

D: TRBD2
J: TRBJ2-1
V: TRBV24-1
size: NA
CDR3: CATSDSGRANEQFF
DNA: TGTGCCACCAGTGACTCGGGGAGGGCCAATGAGCAGTTCTTC

D: NA
J: TRBJ2-3
V: TRBV9
size: NA
CDR3: CASSVGEDTQYF
DNA: TGTGCCAGCAGCGTAGGAGAGGATACGCAGTATTTT

D: TRBD2
J: TRBJ2-5
V: TRBV7-6
size: NA
CDR3: CASRLTSGSRGETQYF
DNA: TGTGCCAGCAGGCTTACTAGCGGGAGTAGGGGAGAGACCCAGTACTTC

D: TRBD2
J: TRBJ2-5
V: TRBV5-4
size: NA
CDR3: CASSFEGLAGQETQYF
DNA: TGTGCCAGCAGCTTTGAGGGACTAGCGGGCCAAGAGACCCAGTACTTC

D: NA
J: TRBJ1-2
V: TRBV5-1
size: NA
CDR3: CASSFNFGDGYTF
DNA: TGCGCCAGCAGCTTTAATTTCGGGGATGGCTACACCTTC

D: TRBD1
J: TRBJ1-1
V: TRBV28
size: NA
CDR3: CASSFFPGTGSLVGTEAFF
DNA: TGTGCCAGCAGTTTTTTTCCCGGGACAGGGTCGCTCGTGGGGACTGAAGCTTTCTTT

D: TRBD1
J: TRBJ1-1
V: TRBV3-1/TRBV3-2
size: NA
CDR3: CASSKGGQGDTEAFF
DNA: TGTGCCAGCAGCAAGGGGGGACAGGGGGACACTGAAGCTTTCTTT

D: TRBD2
J: TRBJ2-1
V: TRBV2
size: NA
CDR3: CASHRGASGGHEQFF
DNA: TGTGCCAGCCACCGGGGGGCTAGCGGGGGTCATGAGCAGTTCTTC

D: NA
J: TRBJ1-3
V: TRBV19
size: NA
CDR3: CASSLRNPSGNTIYF
DNA: TGTGCCAGTAGTTTGCGGAACCCGTCCGGAAACACCATATATTTT

D: TRBD1
J: TRBJ1-5
V: TRBV19
size: NA
CDR3: CASSPQGGQPQHF
DNA: TGTGCCAGTAGCCCCCAGGGGGGTCAGCCCCAGCATTTT

D: TRBD2
J: TRBJ2-7
V: TRBV5-4
size: NA
CDR3: CASSLGVAGGSYEQYF
DNA: TGTGCCAGCAGCTTGGGGGTAGCGGGAGGATCCTACGAGCAGTACTTC

D: TRBD2
J: TRBJ2-3
V: TRBV5-4
size: NA
CDR3: CASSSLAGLGYTDTQYF
DNA: TGTGCCAGCAGCTCACTAGCGGGTTTGGGTTACACAGATACGCAGTATTTT

D: TRBD1
J: TRBJ1-1
V: TRBV3-1/TRBV3-2
size: NA
CDR3: CASSQSDRDTEAFF
DNA: TGTGCCAGCAGCCAATCTGACAGGGACACTGAAGCTTTCTTT

D: NA
J: TRBJ2-5
V: TRBV4-1
size: NA
CDR3: CASSQEEETTQYF
DNA: TGCGCCAGCAGCCAGGAAGAGGAGACGACCCAGTACTTC

D: TRBD2
J: TRBJ2-3
V: TRBV3-1/TRBV3-2
size: NA
CDR3: CASSLTSGGGPDTQYF
DNA: TGTGCCAGCAGCCTGACTAGCGGGGGGGGCCCAGATACGCAGTATTTT

D: TRBD1
J: TRBJ1-5
V: TRBV6-5
size: NA
CDR3: CASSSGAGQGGQPQHF
DNA: TGTGCCAGCAGTTCGGGGGCGGGACAGGGGGGTCAGCCCCAGCATTTT

D: NA
J: TRBJ1-2
V: TRBV5-7
size: NA
CDR3: CASSLSLKGFHGYTF
DNA: TGTGCCAGCAGCTTGAGTCTCAAGGGGTTTCATGGCTACACCTTC

D: TRBD1
J: TRBJ2-1
V: TRBV4-1
size: NA
CDR3: CATGQGGLEQFF
DNA: TGCGCCACCGGACAGGGGGGCCTTGAGCAGTTCTTC

D: NA
J: TRBJ1-6
V: TRBV5-6
size: NA
CDR3: CASTQGRASSSPLHF
DNA: TGTGCCAGCACCCAGGGAAGGGCCTCGTCTTCACCCCTCCACTTT

D: NA
J: TRBJ2-7
V: TRBV19
size: NA
CDR3: CASSPGRRGLYEQYF
DNA: TGTGCCAGTAGTCCAGGAAGGAGGGGGCTCTACGAGCAGTACTTC

D: NA
J: TRBJ2-2
V: TRBV4-2
size: NA
CDR3: CASGSTTIGELFF
DNA: TGTGCCAGCGGATCGACAACCATCGGGGAGCTGTTTTTT

D: TRBD1
J: TRBJ1-2
V: TRBV27
size: NA
CDR3: CASSYGQGKYDGYTF
DNA: TGTGCCAGCAGTTACGGACAGGGGAAGTACGATGGCTACACCTTC

D: TRBD1
J: TRBJ1-6
V: TRBV18
size: NA
CDR3: CASSAGQGLNSPLHF
DNA: TGTGCCAGCTCAGCCGGACAGGGTTTGAATTCACCCCTCCACTTT

D: TRBD2
J: TRBJ2-7
V: TRBV27
size: NA
CDR3: CASRGAGETYEQYF
DNA: TGTGCCAGCAGAGGTGCGGGGGAAACCTACGAGCAGTACTTC

D: TRBD2
J: TRBJ2-1
V: TRBV11-3
size: once
CDR3: CASSLAGTINEQFF
DNA: TGTGCCAGCAGCTTAGCGGGGACTATCAATGAGCAGTTCTTC

D: NA
J: TRBJ1-6
V: TRBV27
size: NA
CDR3: CASSRTGFSPLHF
DNA: TGTGCCAGCAGTCGAACAGGGTTTTCACCCCTCCACTTT

D: NA
J: TRBJ2-3
V: TRBV6-6
size: NA
CDR3: CASSPQRGGSTDTQYF
DNA: TGTGCCAGCAGTCCCCAAAGGGGGGGAAGCACAGATACGCAGTATTTT